The 2 T cell receptor beta chains reported below all come from one sample, sequenced in a study of blood T cell repertoires in COVID-19 (dated by TCRdb to the early 2020s). Library preparation employed the immunoSEQ multiplex PCR assay. The clones in this table, taken by TCRdb from immuneACCESS, are in-frame only. Not every clone is retained; where verified, under half of the shortfall comes from an unresolved V gene, and the cause of the rest is unknown. This sample has fewer than 45,000 clones in its table, and about 80% of those were observed once. Of the sample, under 20% is held by the ten largest clones. The specimen was peripheral blood. These TCRs come from a man between 65 and 85 years old with acute or convalescent COVID-19.

In its sample, this clone was seen once. The chain uses TRBV7-8 and TRBJ2-7, with 7 bases lining up with TRBD1. The CDR3 has 16 residues. CDR1 SGHVS and CDR2 FQNEAQ come from the germline V gene. The J segment lost 5 bases and the V segment lost 0 bases, leaving 10 bases of the junction unmatched. The CDR3 sequence is CASSLAGGGPWDEQYF. The CDR3 DNA reads TGTGCCAGCAGCTTAGCAGGGGGCGGCCCTTGGGACGAGCAGTACTTC. Looking up the rest from reference TRBV7-8 and TRBJ2-7 gives the full variable domain: GAGVSQSPRYKVAKRGQDVALRCDPISGHVSLFWYQQALGQGPEFLTYFQNEAQLDKSGLPSDRFFAERPEGSVSTLKIQRTQQEDSAVYLCASSLAGGGPWDEQYFGPGTRLTVT.

The gene calls are TRBV6-2 or TRBV6-3 and TRBJ1-6; D is uncertain. The CDR3 contains 14 residues. Per germline, CDR1 MNHEY and CDR2 SVGEGT. Between the trimmed V and J ends, which lost 2 bases and 6 bases, there was a span of 8 bases. CDR3 in amino acids: CASSYDNPNSPLHF. CDR3 DNA sequence: TGTGCCAGCAGTTACGACAATCCTAATTCACCCCTCCACTTT.